This T cell receptor beta chain was captured in a study of blood T cell repertoires in COVID-19. Study details: Material from acute and convalescent COVID-19 was sourced from the United States, Italy and Spain.

Methods used by the authors: Counts of nucleated cells, estimated from reference gene primer amplification, were obtained. The table came from immunoSEQ multiplex PCR; TCRdb's copy has only in-frame clones and leaves some out. V and J calls and clone size are given by that table; D and trimming were obtained from the DNA. Found here are some 200,000 clones, roughly 81% of them singletons; the top ten hold 2.9%. The CDR3 length is 16 residues. CDR1 is SNHLY, CDR2 FYNNEI, per germline. After removal of 5 bases from V and 1 base from J, the junction contained 3 bases not matched to a gene. This clone was counted a few times.

V gene TRBV2 combines with J gene TRBJ2-5, with 14 bases that match TRBD2. The sequenced material came from peripheral blood. This receptor was identified in a middle-aged man who had recovered from COVID-19. CDR3: CASSTTSGRAQETQYF. Written as DNA, the CDR3 is TGTGCCAGCAGTACGACTAGCGGGAGGGCCCAAGAGACCCAGTACTTC.